This T cell receptor (beta chain) was found in a study of shared clonotypes between healthy human individuals. The study, taken as a whole, reports: Sequencing depth was expected to influence donor clonotype sharing. Some clonotypes were shared by all four sorted-subset donors, while others were not shared. The non-shared ones had lower generation probabilities than the shared ones.

Germline loops: CDR1 SGDLS, CDR2 YYNGEE. V lost 0 bases and J lost 3, with 16 bases in between. The CDR3 contains 16 residues. The method was immunoSEQ multiplex PCR; TCRdb's version includes in-frame clones alone and lacks a portion of them. The sample yields around 1.9 million clones, about 93% seen once. CD8 cells classed as naive were CD45RO-negative and positively selected for CCR7, excluding terminally differentiated effector memory CD45RA+ cells. Points on this clone: Its antigen is not identified.

The gene calls are TRBV9 and TRBJ2-7, with D tentatively TRBD2 (6 bases). Sequencing was done on a sample of naive CD8+ T cells from PBMCs. This receptor was taken from a man between 18 and 29 years old in good health. Some clones in this sample may be carry-over from other donors' samples. The CDR3 DNA reads TGTGCCAGCAGCGTAGCGGCGGGGTTCGGAATCTACGAGCAGTACTTC. This translates into CASSVAAGFGIYEQYF.